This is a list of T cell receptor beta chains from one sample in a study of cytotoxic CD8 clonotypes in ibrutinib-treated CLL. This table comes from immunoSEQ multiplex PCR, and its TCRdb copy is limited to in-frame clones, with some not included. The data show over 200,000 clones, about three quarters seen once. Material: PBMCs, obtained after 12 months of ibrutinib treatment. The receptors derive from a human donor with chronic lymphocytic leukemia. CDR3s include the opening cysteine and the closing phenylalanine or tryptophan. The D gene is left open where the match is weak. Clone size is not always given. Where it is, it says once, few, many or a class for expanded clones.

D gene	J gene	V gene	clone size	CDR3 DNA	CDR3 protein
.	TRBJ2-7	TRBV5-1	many	TGCGCCAGCAGCTTGAATCAGGGAGGCTACGAGCAGTACTTC	CASSLNQGGYEQYF
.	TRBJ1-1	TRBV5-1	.	TGCGCCAGCAGCTTGGTTGGCTCCGTGAACACTGAAGCTTTCTTT	CASSLVGSVNTEAFF
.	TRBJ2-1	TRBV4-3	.	TGCGCCAGCAGCCAAGATCTGGGCGTAATAGGGTACAATGAGCAGTTCTTC	CASSQDLGVIGYNEQFF
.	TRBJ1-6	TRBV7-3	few	TGTGCCAGCAGCTTATCTCCCGCGGGGGCTAATTCACCCCTCCACTTT	CASSLSPAGANSPLHF
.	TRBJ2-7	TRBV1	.	TGCACCAGCAGCCAAGTTCGGGTGCGGAGCTCCTACGAGCAGTACTTC	CTSSQVRVRSSYEQYF
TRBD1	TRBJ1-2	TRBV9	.	TGTGCCAGCAGCCCCGGACAGGGTAGTATCTATGGCTACACCTTC	CASSPGQGSIYGYTF
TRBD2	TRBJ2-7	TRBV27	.	TGTGCCAGCAGTCAGCGCCTAGCGGGAGCCTACGAGCAGTACTTC	CASSQRLAGAYEQYF
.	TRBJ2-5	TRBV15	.	TGTGCCACCAGCAGGGAAGCACAGAATCAAGAGACCCAGTACTTC	CATSREAQNQETQYF
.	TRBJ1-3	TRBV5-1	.	TGCGCCAGCAGCTTGGGATCATCGGGCTCTGGAAACACCATATATTTT	CASSLGSSGSGNTIYF
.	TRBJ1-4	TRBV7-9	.	TGTGCCAGCAGCCCTGGGCTTGGGGCGTATAATGAAAAACTGTTTTTT	CASSPGLGAYNEKLFF
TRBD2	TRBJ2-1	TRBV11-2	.	TGTGCCAGCAGGTCTTTGCCCGGGACTAGTGGATTCAATGAGCAGTTCTTC	CASRSLPGTSGFNEQFF
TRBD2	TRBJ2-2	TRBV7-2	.	TGTGCCACCCGGACTAGCGGGTTGACCGGGGAGCTGTTTTTT	CATRTSGLTGELFF
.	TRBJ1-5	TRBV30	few	TGTGCCTGGACACAGCAGAGCAATCAGCCCCAGCATTTT	CAWTQQSNQPQHF
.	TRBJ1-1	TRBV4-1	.	TGCGCCAGCAGCCAAGGACTACTAAGGGCCCGCGGGGGCACTGAAGCTTTCTTT	CASSQGLLRARGGTEAFF
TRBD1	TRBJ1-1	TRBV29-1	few	TGCAGCTCCCGGGACAGGGATTCTTTCTTT	CSSRDRDSFF
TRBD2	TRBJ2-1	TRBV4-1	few	TGCGCCAGCAGCCGGAGCGGGAGGGCCCAGGACCACAATGAGCAGTTCTTC	CASSRSGRAQDHNEQFF
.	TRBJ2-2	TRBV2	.	TGTGCCAGCAGTGGTGGAGGGGGCCCCACCGGGGAGCTGTTTTTT	CASSGGGGPTGELFF
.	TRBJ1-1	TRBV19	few	TGTGCCAGTAGTGCAGGGTACACTGAAGCTTTCTTT	CASSAGYTEAFF
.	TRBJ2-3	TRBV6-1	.	TGTGCCAGCAGTGAACCGGGGGGCCCCCAAGATACGCAGTATTTT	CASSEPGGPQDTQYF
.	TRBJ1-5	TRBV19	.	TGTGCCAGTACCTCCAGGACAGATTGGAATGGGCAGCCCCAGCATTTT	CASTSRTDWNGQPQHF
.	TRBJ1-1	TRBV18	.	TGTGCCAGCTCAGCAAGCATAGACACTGAAGCTTTCTTT	CASSASIDTEAFF
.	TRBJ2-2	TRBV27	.	TGTGCCAGCAGTTTCGGTGTTTCGAACACCGGGGAGCTGTTTTTT	CASSFGVSNTGELFF
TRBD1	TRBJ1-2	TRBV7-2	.	TGTGCCAGCAGCTGGGGACAGGGGAGCTTCTATGGCTACACCTTC	CASSWGQGSFYGYTF
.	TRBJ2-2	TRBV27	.	TGTGCCAGCAGTTTCGATATCAGTAACACCGGGGAGCTGTTTTTT	CASSFDISNTGELFF
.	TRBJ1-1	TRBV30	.	TGTGCCTGGAGTGTAGGGGGGAACACTGAAGCTTTCTTT	CAWSVGGNTEAFF
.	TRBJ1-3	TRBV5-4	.	TGTGCCAGCAGCTTGGTTGCAGGACCCTCTGGAAACACCATATATTTT	CASSLVAGPSGNTIYF
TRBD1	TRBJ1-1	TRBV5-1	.	TGCGCCAGCAGCTCCCTGACAGGGTTGAACACTGAAGCTTTCTTT	CASSSLTGLNTEAFF
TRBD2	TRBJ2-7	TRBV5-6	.	TGTGCCAGCAGCTTGGATACTAGCGGGCCCAACGAGCAGTACTTC	CASSLDTSGPNEQYF
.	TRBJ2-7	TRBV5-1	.	TGCGCCAGCAGCTTGGCCGTTTTTGGCGAGCAGTACTTC	CASSLAVFGEQYF
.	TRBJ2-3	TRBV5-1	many	TGCGCCAGCAGCTTGGAGGCGGCCGGAGTAGATACGCAGTATTTT	CASSLEAAGVDTQYF
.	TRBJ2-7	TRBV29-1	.	TGCAGCGTTAAGGTGGGACTCGCGCAGTACTTC	CSVKVGLAQYF
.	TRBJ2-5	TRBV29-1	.	TGCAGCATCCCCAACTGGCGGGCAAGAGAGACCCAGTACTTC	CSIPNWRARETQYF
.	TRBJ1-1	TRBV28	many	TGTGCCAGCAGCCTAGGCCCGGGGCGCTTGAACACTGAAGCTTTCTTT	CASSLGPGRLNTEAFF
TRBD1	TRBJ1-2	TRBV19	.	TGTGCCAGTTCGACAGGGTATGGCTACACCTTC	CASSTGYGYTF
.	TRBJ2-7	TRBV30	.	TGTGCCTGGAGGGCCCTGGGAGGAGGGGGGTACGAGCAGTACTTC	CAWRALGGGGYEQYF
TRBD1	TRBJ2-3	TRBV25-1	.	TGTGCCAGCACCAAAGCCGGGACAGGCGGCGATACGCAGTATTTT	CASTKAGTGGDTQYF
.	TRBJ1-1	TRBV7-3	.	TGTGCCAGCAGCACCGGAACATCCACTGAAGCTTTCTTT	CASSTGTSTEAFF
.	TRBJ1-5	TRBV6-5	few	TGTGCCAGCAAACCGGCAGTCAATCAGCCCCAGCATTTT	CASKPAVNQPQHF
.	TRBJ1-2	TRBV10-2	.	TGCGCCAGCCTGGGGGCGGGGGACGGGTTCGGCTATGGCTACACCTTC	CASLGAGDGFGYGYTF
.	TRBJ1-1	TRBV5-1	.	TGCGCCAGCAGCGCCCGGGGCGCGAGATCCGTGAACACTGAAGCTTTCTTT	CASSARGARSVNTEAFF
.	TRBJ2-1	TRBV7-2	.	TGTGCCAGCAGCGAAGGACTTCAGGGCTATGAGCAGTTCTTC	CASSEGLQGYEQFF
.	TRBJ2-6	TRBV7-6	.	TGTGCCAGCAGCTTAATGGCGACCAACGTCCTGACTTTC	CASSLMATNVLTF
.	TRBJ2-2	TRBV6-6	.	TGTGCCAGCAGTTACTCCCAGGACACCGGGGAGCTGTTTTTT	CASSYSQDTGELFF
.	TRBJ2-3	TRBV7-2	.	TGTGCCAGCAGCTTAACGCGGGGAGATACGCAGTATTTT	CASSLTRGDTQYF
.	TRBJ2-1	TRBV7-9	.	TGTGCCAGCAGCCTCGGGGGCGATGAGCAGTTCTTC	CASSLGGDEQFF
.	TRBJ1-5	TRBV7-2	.	TGTGCCAGCAGCTTATTGAAAGAGTTACAGCCCCAGCATTTT	CASSLLKELQPQHF
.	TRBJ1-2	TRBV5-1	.	TGCGCCAGCAGCTTAGAAGGTCCCCTCGATGGCTACACCTTC	CASSLEGPLDGYTF
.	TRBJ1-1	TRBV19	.	TGTGCCAGTAGAACCATTGCCTTTCGGGACCGCATGAACACTGAAGCTTTCTTT	CASRTIAFRDRMNTEAFF
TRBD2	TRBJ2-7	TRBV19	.	TGTGCCAGTAGTACCTATACTAGCGGGAAAGATGAGCAGTACTTC	CASSTYTSGKDEQYF
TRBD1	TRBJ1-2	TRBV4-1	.	TGCGCCAGCAGCCAAGGGACAGGGGGTCTTGGCTACACCTTC	CASSQGTGGLGYTF
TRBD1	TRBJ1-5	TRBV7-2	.	TGTGCCAGCAGCTCCCAGGGGGCCAATCAGCCCCAGCATTTT	CASSSQGANQPQHF
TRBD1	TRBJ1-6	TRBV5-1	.	TGCGCCAGCAGCTTCTTACCGGGACAGAGGAATTCACCCCTCCACTTT	CASSFLPGQRNSPLHF
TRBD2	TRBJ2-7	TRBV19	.	TGTGCCAGTAGTTCAAGCGGGAGGTCCTACGAGCAGTACTTC	CASSSSGRSYEQYF
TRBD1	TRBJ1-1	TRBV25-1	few	TGTGCCAGCAGTCCCCTTTGGGACAGCCCTGAAGCTTTCTTT	CASSPLWDSPEAFF
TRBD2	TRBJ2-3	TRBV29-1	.	TGCAGCGTTCTGGGCGGGAGAGGTTCAGATACGCAGTATTTT	CSVLGGRGSDTQYF
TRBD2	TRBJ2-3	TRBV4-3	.	TGCGCCAGCAGCACCGGGACTAGCGGGGGCCTAAGCACAGATACGCAGTATTTT	CASSTGTSGGLSTDTQYF
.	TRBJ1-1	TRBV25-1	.	TGTGCCAGCAGTGAATATTCAGGGAAACACACTGAAGCTTTCTTT	CASSEYSGKHTEAFF
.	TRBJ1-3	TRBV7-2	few	TGTGCCAGCAGCTTAGGTGCCGGAAACACCATATATTTT	CASSLGAGNTIYF
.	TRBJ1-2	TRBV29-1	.	TGCAGCGTTGTCCCAGGGACTAACTATGGCTACACCTTC	CSVVPGTNYGYTF